The table lists the clone carrying this TCR beta chain with a few counts. This entry belongs to a study of T-cell reconstitution after alpha-beta-depleted transplantation in children. In germline, CDR1 is MNHNS, CDR2 SASEGT. The J segment lost 0 bases and the V segment lost 7 bases, leaving 6 bases of the junction unmatched. This CDR3 has 14 amino acids. Unique molecular identifiers were incorporated when the TCRbeta library was constructed. MiXCR, applied by TCRdb to the PCR reads, yields one record per CDR3 protein. This sample has just over 350,000 distinct CDR3 sequences; less than 15% occur once, and the top ten carry about 4.5%.

The source material was PBMCs, sampled from the stem cell graft. The chain uses TRBV6-1 and TRBJ2-7; TRBD1 matches at 7 bases. The TCR originated in a human donor who donated a stem cell graft to a child with Fanconi anemia. The CDR3 region is CASKTGPSSYEQYV. The CDR3 DNA follows: TGTGCCAGCAAGACAGGGCCAAGCTCCTACGAGCAGTACGTC.